A single sample is the source of the 27 T cell receptor beta chains below, sequenced in a study of blood T cell repertoires in COVID-19. Sequencing used immunoSEQ multiplex PCR; TCRdb keeps in-frame clones, though not all of them. The sample consists of around 150,000 clones, approximately 88% of them appearing once. Source material: peripheral blood. The receptor source for this set is a human donor in a cohort sampled during active COVID-19.

The chain recombines TRBV9 with TRBJ1-1; D is undetermined. The V gene's germline CDR1 is SGDLS and CDR2 YYNGEE. The V end lost 3 bases, the J end lost 1 base, and 10 bases lay between the germline ends. This CDR3 comprises 14 residues. CDR3 coding DNA: TGTGCCAGCAGCGGACTCCGGCCGAACACTGAAGCTTTCTTT. It specifies CASSGLRPNTEAFF. The whole variable domain, filled in from reference TRBV9 and TRBJ1-1, reads DSGVTQTPKHLITATGQRVTLRCSPRSGDLSVYWYQQSLDQGLQFLIQYYNGEERAKGNILERFSAQQFPDLHSELNLSSLELGDSALYFCASSGLRPNTEAFFGQGTRLTVV.

A few counts support this clone. V usage is TRBV29-1 and J usage is TRBJ2-3, with D maybe TRBD1 (7 bases). The CDR3 contains 14 residues. Trimming left V 7 bases short and J 3 bases short, with 17 bases between. Germline lookup yields CDR1 SQVTM and CDR2 ANQGSEA. The CDR3 region has the DNA TGCAGCGGCGAGACAGGGACTGGGACAGATACGCAGTATTTT. It yields the protein CSGETGTGTDTQYF.

This rearrangement joins TRBV24-1 to TRBJ1-5; 8 bases align to TRBD1. In germline, CDR1 is KGHDR, CDR2 SFDVKD. V trimming: 2 bases; J trimming: 1 base; junction bases outside the gene matches: 9. This CDR3 is 18 amino acids long. CDR3 in DNA: TGTGCCACCAGTGATTCCACCCAGACAGGGGTCAGCAATCAGCCCCAGCATTTT. This sequence encodes CATSDSTQTGVSNQPQHF.

The rearrangement joins TRBV27 to TRBJ1-6; 7 nucleotides agree with TRBD1. Germline V gene lookup returns CDR1 MNHEY and CDR2 SMNVEV (reference sequence). This CDR3 comprises 15 residues. V dropped 1 base and J dropped 9; count of bases not matched to a gene: 6. CDR3 in amino acids: CASSLLTGVGSPLHF. CDR3 DNA: TGTGCCAGCAGTTTATTAACAGGGGTGGGTTCACCCCTCCACTTT.

This clone came up a few times. The rearrangement uses TRBV7-9 and TRBJ2-2, with TRBD1 identical over 8 bases. V shed 5 bases, J shed 5 bases, and the junction held 7 bases outside the gene matches. Germline CDR1 is SEHNR and CDR2 is FQNEAQ (reference sequence). The CDR3 runs 15 residues. The chain's CDR3 is CASSQDRGATGELFF. DNA of the CDR3: TGTGCCAGCAGCCAAGACAGGGGTGCTACCGGGGAGCTGTTTTTT.

The chain carries TRBV3-1 (or the pseudogene TRBV3-2) and TRBJ2-7; TRBD2 matches at 10 bases. Germline assignment: CDR1 LGHDT and CDR2 YNNKEL (reference sequence). V trimming: 4 bases; J trimming: 3 bases; junction bases outside the gene matches: 9. There are 16 residues in the CDR3. CDR3 sequence (DNA): TGTGCCAGCAGCCGTTCGAAGGGACTAGCGTACTACGAGCAGTACTTC. Protein product: CASSRSKGLAYYEQYF.

The chain is built from TRBV30 and TRBJ1-4; D possibly corresponds to TRBD1 (6 bases). The V gene's germline CDR1 is GTSNPN and CDR2 SVGIG (reference sequence). This CDR3 is built from 13 residues. V was shortened by 3 bases and J by 8 bases, with 13 bases between the two germline ends. CDR3: CAWRGEGDEKLFF. For the CDR3, the DNA is TGTGCCTGGAGGGGTGAGGGGGACGAAAAACTGTTTTTT.

This clone has only a few counts. CDR3 loop: CASSLTGTGGGELFF. DNA of the CDR3: TGCGCCAGCAGCCTTACCGGGACAGGAGGCGGGGAGCTGTTTTTT. The chain couples TRBV4-1 to TRBJ2-2; TRBD1 matches at 8 bases. Looked up from germline, CDR1 is MGHRA and CDR2 is YSYEKL. The CDR3 runs 15 residues. The trim removed 4 bases at V and 7 bases at J, leaving 8 bases unmatched.

The rearrangement joins TRBV6-5 to TRBJ1-1; D is possibly TRBD1 (6 bases). V lost 4 bases and J 1 base, leaving 13 bases between the germline ends. The CDR3 loop spans 15 amino acids. CDR1 is MNHEY, CDR2 SVGAGI, per germline. Here the CDR3 DNA reads TGTGCCAGCAGTTCCTTGGGGGGGGCGAACACTGAAGCTTTCTTT. This sequence encodes CASSSLGGANTEAFF.

The CDR3 sequence: CAWSVLAAYEQYF. CDR3 bases: TGTGCCTGGAGTGTCCTTGCGGCGTACGAGCAGTACTTC. The V and J genes are TRBV30 and TRBJ2-7; no definite D call. The CDR3 consists of 13 residues. The germline gives CDR1 GTSNPN, CDR2 SVGIG (reference sequence). With 0 bases removed from V and 4 bases from J, the gap between germline ends came to 10 bases.

The V call is TRBV7-2, the J call TRBJ2-7; 9 bases line up with TRBD2. V trimming: 2 bases; J trimming: 3 bases; junction bases outside the gene matches: 8. Per germline, CDR1 SGHTA and CDR2 FQGNSA. The CDR3 runs 16 residues. CDR3 region: CASSLQAAGGRYEQYF. DNA of the CDR3: TGTGCCAGCAGCTTACAAGCGGCGGGGGGGCGCTACGAGCAGTACTTC.

The chain carries TRBV7-2 and TRBJ1-5; D is unclear. The CDR3 spans 14 residues. Trimming left V 0 bases short and J 1 base short, with 4 bases between. Germline V CDR1 and CDR2: SGHTA, FQGNSA. The CDR3: CASSLATSNQPQHF. The CDR3 region has the DNA TGTGCCAGCAGCTTAGCGACAAGCAATCAGCCCCAGCATTTT.

The V call is TRBV6-5, the J call TRBJ1-1; D is unresolved. The CDR3 has 13 amino acids. Germline loops: CDR1 MNHEY, CDR2 SVGAGI. V shed 7 bases and J shed 11 bases, with 20 bases lying between them. CDR3 DNA sequence: TGTGCCAGCACCCCCGGCGGGAGGGTACGTGCTTTCTTT. Its protein product is CASTPGGRVRAFF.

The chain uses TRBV3-1 (or the pseudogene TRBV3-2) and TRBJ2-5, with 13 nucleotides matching TRBD2. J was trimmed by 7 bases and V by 4 bases; bases with no gene match: 12. The CDR3 spans 17 residues. CDR1 is LGHDT and CDR2 is YNNKEL in the germline V gene (reference sequence). DNA of the CDR3: TGTGCCAGCAGCCGAGCTGGACTAGCGGGAGACGAAGGGACCCAGTACTTC. Protein: CASSRAGLAGDEGTQYF.

V is TRBV11-2 and J is TRBJ2-5; TRBD2 agrees at 11 bases. Germline V CDR1 and CDR2: SGHAT, FQNNGV. With V trimmed by 0 bases and J by 2 bases, 2 bases remained unmatched. The CDR3 spans 16 residues. CDR3 sequence reads: CASSLDRLAGQETQYF. The CDR3 DNA follows: TGTGCCAGCAGCTTAGATCGACTAGCGGGACAAGAGACCCAGTACTTC.

CDR3 sequence (DNA): TGTGCCAGCAGCCCTTACCTCCGACAGATTAGCAATCAGCCCCAGCATTTT. This gives the protein CASSPYLRQISNQPQHF. V gene TRBV28 combines with J gene TRBJ1-5, with TRBD1 as a possible D gene (5 bases). Germline V gene sequence: CDR1 MDHEN, CDR2 SYDVKM. Trimming stripped 6 bases from V and 0 bases from J, with 18 bases between. This CDR3 comprises 17 residues.

The CDR3 coding sequence is TGTGCCAGTAGTATAACTTCGGGGGTTCAGTACTTC. Amino acid sequence: CASSITSGVQYF. The J gene is TRBJ2-7, the V gene TRBV19, with a possible D match to TRBD2 (6 bases). The V and J ends lost 2 bases and 10 bases respectively, with 12 bases between them. The CDR3 covers 12 residues. Germline assignment: CDR1 LNHDA and CDR2 SQIVND (reference sequence).

Comment on this clone: Germline and junction disagree at one end, which may indicate a read error. V usage is TRBV7-7 and J usage is TRBJ2-3, with TRBD2 identical over 11 bases. CDR1 is SSHAT and CDR2 is FNYEAQ in the germline V gene (reference sequence). This CDR3 has 15 residues. Here the CDR3 reads CASSATSGSSDTQYF. In DNA, the CDR3 is TGTGCTAGCAGCGCTACTAGCGGGAGTTCGGATACGCAGTATTTT.

The chain employs TRBV2 and TRBJ1-2; D is uncertain. Germline V CDR1 and CDR2: SNHLY, FYNNEI. This CDR3 is built from 13 residues. Trimming shortened V by 1 base and J by 8 bases, and 11 bases separated the two germline ends. The CDR3 here is CASSEVPAGGYTF. The CDR3 bases are TGTGCCAGCAGTGAAGTCCCCGCGGGCGGCTACACCTTC. Complete variable domain (other parts from reference TRBV2 and TRBJ1-2): EPEVTQTPSHQVTQMGQEVILRCVPISNHLYFYWYRQILGQKVEFLVSFYNNEISEKSEIFDDQFSVERPDGSNFTLKIRSTKLEDSAMYFCASSEVPAGGYTFGSGTRLTVV.

The chain links TRBV4-2 to TRBJ1-3; a weak D match, TRBD1 (6 bases). This CDR3 comprises 13 residues. The V and J ends lost 9 bases and 4 bases respectively, with 13 bases between them. CDR1 is LGHNA and CDR2 is YNFKEQ in the germline V gene. CDR3 region: CARGGSAGNTIYF. For the CDR3, the DNA is TGTGCCAGAGGGGGTTCTGCCGGAAACACCATATATTTT.

The chain is built from TRBV9 and TRBJ2-1; 9 positions agree with TRBD1. With 3 bases clipped from V and 3 bases from J, the junction kept 7 bases outside the gene matches. The CDR3 loop spans 16 amino acids. CDR1 is SGDLS and CDR2 is YYNGEE in the germline V gene. CDR3 sequence: CASSERGQGGYNEQFF. DNA of the CDR3: TGTGCCAGCAGCGAGCGGGGACAGGGAGGCTACAATGAGCAGTTCTTC.

V is TRBV9 and J is TRBJ1-6; 9 bases line up with TRBD1. The V gene end was trimmed by 3 bases and the J gene end by 10 bases; junction bases not matched to a gene: 14. Germline CDR1 reads SGDLS; CDR2 reads YYNGEE. This CDR3 comprises 17 residues. In DNA form, the CDR3 reads TGTGCCAGCAGCGCGCCGGGCGGGACAGGGTCGGGGTCACCCCTCCACTTT. This sequence encodes CASSAPGGTGSGSPLHF.

The chain has TRBV12-3 or TRBV12-4 and TRBJ1-1; D may be TRBD1 (5 bases). V shed 7 bases and J shed 11 bases, with 20 bases lying between them. The CDR3 extends over 13 amino acids. CDR3 in amino acids: CASTIGQGVGAFF. The CDR3 DNA is TGTGCCAGCACCATCGGGCAGGGCGTTGGCGCTTTCTTT.

The chain carries TRBV6-2 or TRBV6-3 and TRBJ1-1; no firm D call. The CDR3 consists of 15 residues. Germline V CDR1 and CDR2: MNHEY, SVGEGT. V lost 2 bases and J lost 4, with 14 bases in between. The CDR3 here is CASSYVRGRSTEAFF. DNA for the CDR3: TGTGCCAGCAGTTACGTCCGAGGGCGGAGCACTGAAGCTTTCTTT.

The chain combines TRBV11-2 with TRBJ1-1; the D gene is possibly TRBD1 (6 bases). The CDR3 has 15 amino acids. Trimming removed 1 base from V and 0 bases from J, with 9 bases in between. CDR1 SGHAT and CDR2 FQNNGV come from the germline V gene. The CDR3 loop reads CASSLGAGVNTEAFF. For the CDR3, the DNA is TGTGCCAGCAGCTTAGGGGCAGGGGTGAACACTGAAGCTTTCTTT.

This clone was recorded only once. The rearrangement uses TRBV23-1 and TRBJ2-3; 7 bases match TRBD2. TRBV23-1 is placed among ORFs of uncertain function. The CDR3 covers 18 residues. Unmatched junction bases numbered 16, after V lost 2 bases and J lost 5 bases. The CDR3 spells CASSQIGVCWREIDTQYF. DNA for the CDR3: TGCGCCAGCAGTCAAATCGGGGTTTGTTGGCGGGAGATAGATACGCAGTATTTT.

The CDR3 sequence: CASWGRETQYF. The DNA for the CDR3 is TGTGCCTCATGGGGGCGAGAGACCCAGTACTTC. The chain couples TRBV2 to TRBJ2-5; D possibly corresponds to TRBD1 (6 bases). Trimming removed 11 bases at V and 4 bases at J, with 11 bases between. This CDR3 has 11 residues. Germline V gene sequence: CDR1 SNHLY, CDR2 FYNNEI.